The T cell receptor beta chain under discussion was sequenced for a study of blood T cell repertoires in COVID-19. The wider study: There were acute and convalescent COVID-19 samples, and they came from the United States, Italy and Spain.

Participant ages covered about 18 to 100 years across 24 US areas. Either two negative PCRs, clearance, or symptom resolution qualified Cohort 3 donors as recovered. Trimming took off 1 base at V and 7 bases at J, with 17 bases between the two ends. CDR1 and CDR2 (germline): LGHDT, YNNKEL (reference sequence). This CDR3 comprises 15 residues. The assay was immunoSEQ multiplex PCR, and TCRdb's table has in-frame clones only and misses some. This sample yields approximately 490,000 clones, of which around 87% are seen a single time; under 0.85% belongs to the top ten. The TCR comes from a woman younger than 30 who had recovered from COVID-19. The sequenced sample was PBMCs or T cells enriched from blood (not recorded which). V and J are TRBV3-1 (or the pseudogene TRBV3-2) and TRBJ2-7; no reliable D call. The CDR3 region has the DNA TGTGCCAGCAGCCAAGCGAACTTCCTCTCCCGGGAGCAGTACTTC. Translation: CASSQANFLSREQYF.